A single sample gave rise to the 30 T cell receptor beta chains below, sequenced in a study of T cells expressing NK-cell markers. One entry per CDR3 protein, without DNA, is what TCRdb gives after re-calling the 5' RACE reads. The sample's table shows about 460,000 distinct CDR3 sequences. Sequenced: blood T cells: a sorted CD56 or NKG2C T cell subset, CD4+ or CD8+ T cells, or bulk PBMC T cells (not recorded which). The receptor source for this set is a woman between 45 and 60 years old in good health.

This rearrangement joins TRBV5-1 to TRBJ1-5. The CDR3 consists of 14 residues. Germline V gene data show CDR1 as SGHRS and CDR2 as YFSETQ. CDR3 sequence: CASSQGQVDQPQHF. Looking up the rest from reference TRBV5-1 and TRBJ1-5 gives the full variable domain: KAGVTQTPRYLIKTRGQQVTLSCSPISGHRSVSWYQQTPGQGLQFLFEYFSETQRNKGNFPGRFSGRQFSNSRSEMNVSTLELGDSALYLCASSQGQVDQPQHFGDGTRLSIL.

V and J are TRBV7-9 and TRBJ2-3. Looked up from germline, CDR1 is SEHNR and CDR2 is FQNEAQ (reference sequence). The CDR3 is 18 residues long. The CDR3: CASSLAPVGSIATDTQYF.

CDR3 sequence reads: CASSLPQGKNTGELFF. V is TRBV5-1 and J is TRBJ2-2; TCRdb lists TRBD1, though no DNA is available to test this call. CDR3 length: 16 amino acids. CDR1 and CDR2 from the germline V gene are SGHRS and YFSETQ.

The chain links TRBV2 to TRBJ2-1; the TRBD2 assignment by TCRdb is unverifiable without DNA. There are 13 residues in the CDR3. The V gene's germline CDR1 is SNHLY and CDR2 FYNNEI. CDR3 sequence reads: CASRTPAGGEQFF.

The chain combines TRBV7-8 with TRBJ2-3; TCRdb's D gene call, TRBD1, goes unchecked for lack of DNA. This CDR3 region has 19 residues. Germline loops: CDR1 SGHVS, CDR2 FQNEAQ. CDR3 protein: CASSFDPLLRVVNTDTQYF.

This sequence joins TRBV20-1 and TRBJ2-1; TCRdb outputs TRBD2, but without DNA this stays unchecked. The length of the CDR3 is 15 residues. From germline, CDR1 is DFQATT and CDR2 SNEGSKA (reference sequence). The CDR3 spells CSARGPGGRDNEQFF.

The V call is TRBV3-1, the J call TRBJ2-1. CDR3 length: 13 amino acids. CDR1 and CDR2 (germline): LGHDT, YNNKEL (reference sequence). CDR3 region: CASSQANSGEQFF.

V and J are TRBV6-5 and TRBJ2-3; TCRdb gives TRBD2 as the D gene, but with no DNA this cannot be confirmed. This CDR3 comprises 14 residues. The germline CDR1 and CDR2 sequences are MNHEY and SVGAGI. This CDR3 is CASKIGQVGDTQYF.

V is TRBV12-3 or TRBV12-4 and J is TRBJ1-1; the TRBD1 assignment by TCRdb is unverifiable without DNA. The CDR3 length is 15 residues. Here the CDR3 reads CASSLPGRSHTEAFF.

The chain joins TRBV6-5 to TRBJ2-3. Germline-derived CDR1 and CDR2 are MNHEY and SVGAGI. The CDR3 has 17 residues. The chain's CDR3 is CASSYSGLAGGTDTQYF.

The chain has TRBV20-1 and TRBJ2-4; TCRdb names TRBD2, which stays unverified in the absence of DNA. The CDR3 extends over 17 amino acids. CDR1 is DFQATT and CDR2 is SNEGSKA in the germline V gene (reference sequence). The CDR3 loop reads CSARASPGTSVKNIQYF.

The chain recombines TRBV5-1 with TRBJ2-1. The CDR3 has 15 amino acids. CDR1 is SGHRS, CDR2 YFSETQ, per germline. This chain's CDR3 is CATFLWLTKYNEQFF. The full variable domain, rest sourced from reference TRBV5-1 and TRBJ2-1, is KAGVTQTPRYLIKTRGQQVTLSCSPISGHRSVSWYQQTPGQGLQFLFEYFSETQRNKGNFPGRFSGRQFSNSRSEMNVSTLELGDSALYLCATFLWLTKYNEQFFGPGTRLTVL.

The genes are TRBV5-1 and TRBJ2-1. The CDR3 runs to 12 residues. Germline V lookup: CDR1 SGHRS, CDR2 YFSETQ. CDR3 protein: CASNSLDREQFF.

This chain connects TRBV5-8 to TRBJ1-2; TCRdb calls TRBD1, which cannot be checked without DNA. The CDR3 loop spans 14 amino acids. CDR1 and CDR2 (germline): SGHTS, YDEGEE. CDR3 sequence: CASSSGGADYGYTF.

This chain uses TRBV7-2 with TRBJ2-3; TCRdb outputs TRBD2, but without DNA this stays unchecked. Per germline, CDR1 SGHTA and CDR2 FQGNSA. The CDR3 is 18 residues long. CDR3 region: CASSLETSGITSTDTQYF.

V and J are TRBV20-1 and TRBJ1-5. Germline CDR1 reads DFQATT; CDR2 reads SNEGSKA (reference sequence). CDR3 size: 15 residues. The CDR3 loop is CSARPTRNSNQPQHF.

The rearrangement uses TRBV3-1 and TRBJ2-2; TCRdb selects TRBD2, and the lack of DNA leaves this call unchecked. The CDR3 totals 16 residues. Germline lookup yields CDR1 LGHDT and CDR2 YNNKEL (reference sequence). The CDR3 sequence: CASSQFGTRGAGELFF.

CDR3 loop: CASSLSGNPDTQYF. This chain links TRBV5-1 with TRBJ2-3. The CDR3 has 14 residues. CDR1 and CDR2 from the germline V gene are SGHRS and YFSETQ.

The chain recombines TRBV6-6 with TRBJ2-3; TCRdb gives TRBD2 as the D gene, but with no DNA this cannot be confirmed. Per the germline V gene, CDR1 is MNHNY and CDR2 is SVGAGI (reference sequence). This CDR3 region has 16 residues. CDR3 residues: CAGSPTSGFSTDTQYF.

CDR3 loop: CAITPGQGLYGYTF. The gene calls are TRBV10-3 and TRBJ1-2; TCRdb reports TRBD1, a call that lacks DNA to check it against. Per the germline V gene, CDR1 is ENHRY and CDR2 is SYGVKD. CDR3 length: 14 residues.

The chain joins TRBV6-5 to TRBJ2-6. CDR1 is MNHEY, CDR2 SVGAGI, per germline. This CDR3 is built from 16 residues. The CDR3 spells CASSLGRASGANVLTF.

The chain employs TRBV12-3 or TRBV12-4 and TRBJ1-2; there is no DNA to check the TCRdb D call of TRBD1. The CDR3 has 15 amino acids. This CDR3 is CASSSQGALSNGYTF.

The chain couples TRBV11-2 to TRBJ1-2; TCRdb indicates TRBD1, and absent DNA this call remains unverified. Per the germline V gene, CDR1 is SGHAT and CDR2 is FQNNGV. The CDR3 consists of 15 residues. The CDR3 loop reads CASSLAPAGFYGYTF. Full variable domain (missing parts from reference TRBV11-2 and TRBJ1-2): EAGVAQSPRYKIIEKRQSVAFWCNPISGHATLYWYQQILGQGPKLLIQFQNNGVVDDSQLPKDRFSAERLKGVDSTLKIQPAKLEDSAVYLCASSLAPAGFYGYTFGSGTRLTVV.

The chain joins TRBV20-1 to TRBJ2-7; the TCRdb call, TRBD2, lacks DNA for checking. The germline V gene has CDR1 DFQATT and CDR2 SNEGSKA (reference sequence). The CDR3 runs to 16 residues. CDR3 loop: CSARTPSGSRVREQYF.

The gene calls are TRBV10-3 and TRBJ2-5; lacking DNA, the TRBD1 call made by TCRdb goes unchecked. The CDR3 covers 14 residues. CDR1 and CDR2 from the germline V gene are ENHRY and SYGVKD. This CDR3 reads CAISESRDQETQYF.

The CDR3 sequence: CASTPGSPEAFF. V is TRBV7-2 and J is TRBJ1-1; the TCRdb D gene call, TRBD1, has no DNA to confirm it. CDR3 length equals 12 residues. Germline lookup yields CDR1 SGHTA and CDR2 FQGNSA.

This chain links TRBV5-1 with TRBJ2-7; TCRdb's D gene call, TRBD1, goes unchecked for lack of DNA. The length of the CDR3 is 18 residues. The germline V gene encodes CDR1 SGHRS and CDR2 YFSETQ. The CDR3 region is CASSMMGAFGGTHYEQYF. The whole variable domain, filled in from reference TRBV5-1 and TRBJ2-7, reads KAGVTQTPRYLIKTRGQQVTLSCSPISGHRSVSWYQQTPGQGLQFLFEYFSETQRNKGNFPGRFSGRQFSNSRSEMNVSTLELGDSALYLCASSMMGAFGGTHYEQYFGPGTRLTVT.

This chain links TRBV6-1 with TRBJ2-5. The CDR3 totals 16 residues. Germline lookup yields CDR1 MNHNS and CDR2 SASEGT. CDR3 amino acids: CASSEEVMTVQETQYF.

The genes are TRBV7-3 and TRBJ2-1; TCRdb selects TRBD2, and the lack of DNA leaves this call unchecked. CDR3 size: 14 residues. Germline V gene data show CDR1 as SGHTA and CDR2 as FQGTGA. CDR3 loop: CASSLGLSFNEQFF.

V gene TRBV7-8 combines with J gene TRBJ2-7; absent DNA, TCRdb's TRBD1 call cannot be checked. CDR3 length: 15 residues. CDR1 is SGHVS, CDR2 FQNEAQ, per germline. The CDR3 loop reads CASSFRDISTYEQYF.